The 7 T cell receptor beta chains below all came from one sample that was sequenced in a study of T cell repertoires in cytomegalovirus infection. One entry per CDR3 protein, called by TCRdb with MiXCR from the reads. This repertoire shows around 530,000 distinct CDR3 sequences, around 27% found once; its top ten account for less than 15%. What was sequenced was PBMCs. The receptors shown here come from a human donor in good health (CMV status not recorded). Some clones in this sample may be carry-over from other donors' samples.

The rearrangement joins TRBV6-6 to TRBJ1-1; 7 nucleotides line up with TRBD1. V lost 6 bases and J lost 6; bases outside the gene matches: 7. Germline V lookup: CDR1 MNHNY, CDR2 SVGAGI (reference sequence). This CDR3 region has 13 residues. The DNA of the CDR3 is TGTGCCAGCAGGGAACGAGGGACAGCTGAAGCTTTCTTT. It translates to CASRERGTAEAFF.

This chain uses TRBV6-2 or TRBV6-3 with TRBJ2-2; the match to TRBD1 covers 10 bases. The CDR3 sequence is 15 residues long. Germline CDR1 MNHEY, CDR2 SVGEGT. Losses at the gene ends were 7 bases for V and 3 bases for J; bases not matched to a gene: 5. The CDR3 here is CASKLTGGDTGELFF. In nucleotides, the CDR3 is TGTGCCAGCAAGTTGACAGGGGGCGACACCGGGGAGCTGTTTTTT.

A few counts support this clonotype. The J gene is TRBJ2-3, the V gene TRBV9; TRBD1 matches at 9 bases. V was clipped by 4 bases and J by 4 bases; unmatched bases: 10. The CDR3 loop spans 16 amino acids. Germline V CDR1 and CDR2: SGDLS, YYNGEE. The CDR3 coding sequence is TGTGCCAGCAGCCCTGGGGGACAGGGCTTACCAGATACGCAGTATTTT. Its translation is CASSPGGQGLPDTQYF. Looking up the rest from reference TRBV9 and TRBJ2-3 gives the full variable domain: DSGVTQTPKHLITATGQRVTLRCSPRSGDLSVYWYQQSLDQGLQFLIQYYNGEERAKGNILERFSAQQFPDLHSELNLSSLELGDSALYFCASSPGGQGLPDTQYFGPGTRLTVL.

The chain joins TRBV20-1 to TRBJ1-2; D is uncertain. This CDR3 contains 12 residues. Germline CDR1 is DFQATT and CDR2 is SNEGSKA (reference sequence). Trimming removed 5 bases from V and 4 bases from J, with 11 bases in between. As DNA, the CDR3 is TGCAGTGCTGGTAATACGCGCTATGGCTACACCTTC. Translating it yields CSAGNTRYGYTF.

This clonotype was counted between two and nine times. CDR3 sequence: CASSLTGTESYGYTF. CDR3 DNA: TGTGCCAGCAGTTTGACCGGGACGGAGAGCTATGGCTACACCTTC. The genes are TRBV12-3 or TRBV12-4 and TRBJ1-2; possible D gene TRBD1, 5 bases. The CDR3 covers 15 residues. Between the trimmed V and J ends, which lost 3 bases and 4 bases, there was a span of 15 bases.

The CDR3 DNA reads as TGTGCCAGCAGTTTATTGCCTAGCGGGCTAAATGAGCAGTTCTTC. This translates into CASSLLPSGLNEQFF. The chain links TRBV27 to TRBJ2-1, with TRBD2 matching 8 bases. Germline CDR1 is MNHEY and CDR2 is SMNVEV (reference sequence). Trimming took 1 base from V and 7 from J; bases not matched to a gene: 6. The CDR3 length is 15 residues.

A few counts support this clonotype. CDR3 in DNA: TGTGCCATCAGTGTTCTGGGCAATCAGCCCCAGCATTTT. Protein sequence: CAISVLGNQPQHF. The chain has TRBV10-3 and TRBJ1-5; no firm D call. The V gene lost 4 bases and the J gene lost 2 bases, with 6 bases spanning the gap. In germline, CDR1 is ENHRY, CDR2 SYGVKD. The CDR3 is 13 amino acids.